In its sample, the clone carrying this TCR beta chain was seen many times. Its antigen remains unknown. The data derive from a study of T cell responses to AZD1222 COVID-19 vaccine. Study conclusions and caveats: The sample set comprised mostly white British donors with more females, and clonal diversity was possibly underestimated. Spike-specific TCR breadth and depth grew following two AZD1222 doses.

Sequencing was performed with immunoSEQ multiplex PCR; in TCRdb, only in-frame clones are kept and a portion is missing. Of around 120,000 clones listed, approximately 92% are singletons. Per germline, CDR1 SGHVS and CDR2 FQNEAQ. V trimming: 3 bases; J trimming: 7 bases; junction bases outside the gene matches: 14. CDR3 length: 16 residues. The chain carries TRBV7-8 and TRBJ1-2, with TRBD1 matching over 7 bases. The TCR was taken from an adult in good health. The specimen comprised peripheral blood, sampled on day 0 of AZD1222 vaccination. For the CDR3, the DNA is TGTGCCAGCAGCTTTGCTCGGACAGGAGAGGGCTCTGGCTACACCTTC. Translating gives CASSFARTGEGSGYTF.